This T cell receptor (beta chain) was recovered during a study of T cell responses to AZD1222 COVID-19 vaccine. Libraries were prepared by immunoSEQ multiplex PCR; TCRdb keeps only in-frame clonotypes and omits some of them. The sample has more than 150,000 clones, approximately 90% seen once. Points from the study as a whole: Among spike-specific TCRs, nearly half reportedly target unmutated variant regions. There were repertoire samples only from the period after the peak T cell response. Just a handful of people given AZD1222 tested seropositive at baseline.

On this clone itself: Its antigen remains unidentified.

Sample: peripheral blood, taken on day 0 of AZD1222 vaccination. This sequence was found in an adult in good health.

CDR3 sequence reads: CASSEPGQVSTQRGYTF. CDR3 nucleotide sequence: TGTGCCAGCAGTGAACCGGGACAGGTCTCGACCCAGAGGGGCTACACCTTC. This rearrangement joins TRBV6-1 to TRBJ1-2; 8 bases align to TRBD1. V was clipped by 2 bases and J by 8 bases; unmatched bases: 16. The CDR3 loop spans 17 amino acids. Per germline, CDR1 MNHNS and CDR2 SASEGT.